This T cell receptor (beta chain) appears in the sequencing data of a study of T cells after yellow fever vaccination. Study outcomes and limitations: A faster peak, day 5 versus 15, was reached by the weaker secondary response.

A word on this clonotype: What it binds is not known.

Via MiXCR, TCRdb re-called the 5' RACE reads, giving one row per CDR3 protein. The sample holds under 550,000 distinct CDR3 sequences, roughly 22% seen once. The CDR3 totals 16 residues. Per germline, CDR1 KGHSH and CDR2 LQKENI. The germline V and J ends were trimmed by 3 bases and 4 bases, with 16 bases remaining between them. The material sequenced was PBMCs, taken roughly 20 days after the first yellow fever vaccination. The clonotype comes from a man aged 18 to 30 who received the YFV17D yellow fever vaccine. J is TRBJ1-5 and V is TRBV18; D unclear. The CDR3 nucleotides are TGTGCCAGCTCACCTAGCAGTCTCCTCGGAAATCAGCCCCAGCATTTT. Translation gives CASSPSSLLGNQPQHF. The entire variable domain, with the rest obtained from reference TRBV18 and TRBJ1-5, is as follows: NAGVMQNPRHLVRRRGQEARLRCSPMKGHSHVYWYRQLPEEGLKFMVYLQKENIIDESGMPKERFSAEFPKEGPSILRIQQVVRGDSAAYFCASSPSSLLGNQPQHFGDGTRLSIL.